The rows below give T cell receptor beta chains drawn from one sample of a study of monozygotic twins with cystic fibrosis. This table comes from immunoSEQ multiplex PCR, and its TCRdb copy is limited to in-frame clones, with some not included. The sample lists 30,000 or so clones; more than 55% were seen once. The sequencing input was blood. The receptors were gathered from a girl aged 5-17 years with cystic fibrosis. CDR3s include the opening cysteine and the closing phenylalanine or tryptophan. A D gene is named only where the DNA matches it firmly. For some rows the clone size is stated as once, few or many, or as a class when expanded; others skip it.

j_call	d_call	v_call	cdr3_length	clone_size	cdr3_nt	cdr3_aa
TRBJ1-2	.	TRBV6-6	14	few	TGTGCCAGCGTATACGGGGTTGGAACGTATGGCTACACCTTC	CASVYGVGTYGYTF
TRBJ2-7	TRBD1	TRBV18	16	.	TGTGCCAGCTCACCAAGAGGGGACAGGGGGCCCTTCGAGCAGTACTTC	CASSPRGDRGPFEQYF
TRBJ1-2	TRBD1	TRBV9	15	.	TGTGCCAGCAGCGTAGGCCCAGGGGGCGTCTATGGCTACACCTTC	CASSVGPGGVYGYTF
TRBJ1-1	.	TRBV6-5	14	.	TGTGCCAGCATCCAAAGGGCTCCCAACACTGAAGCTTTCTTT	CASIQRAPNTEAFF
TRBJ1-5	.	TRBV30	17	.	TGTGCCTGGTCGCACGGGGGGCTCGGGATGGGCAATCAGCCCCAGCATTTT	CAWSHGGLGMGNQPQHF
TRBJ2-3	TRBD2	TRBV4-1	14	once	TGCGCCAGCAGCCAGGGACTAGTAGTGGATACGCAGTATTTT	CASSQGLVVDTQYF
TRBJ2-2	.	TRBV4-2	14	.	TGTGCCAGCAGCCAAGGGCCCGACACCGGGGAGCTGTTTTTT	CASSQGPDTGELFF
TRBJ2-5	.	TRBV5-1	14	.	TGCGCCAGCAGCTTGGACAGGGCCCAAGAGACCCAGTACTTC	CASSLDRAQETQYF
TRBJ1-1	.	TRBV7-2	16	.	TGTGCCAGCAGCTTTATCCCGCCGGGGGTTGGCACTGAAGCTTTCTTT	CASSFIPPGVGTEAFF
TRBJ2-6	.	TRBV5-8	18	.	TGTGCCAGCAGCGAGAGGGATTTCCTAGTGCGAGGGGCCAACGTCCTGACTTTC	CASSERDFLVRGANVLTF
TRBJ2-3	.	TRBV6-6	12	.	TGTGCCAGCCAGGGGTTAACAGATACGCAGTATTTT	CASQGLTDTQYF
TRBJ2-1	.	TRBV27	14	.	TGTGCCAGCAGTATCAGGGTTGCCTACAATGAGCAGTTCTTC	CASSIRVAYNEQFF
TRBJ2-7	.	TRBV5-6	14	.	TGTGCCAGCAGCTTGGGGGGACTGCCCTACGAGCAGTACTTC	CASSLGGLPYEQYF
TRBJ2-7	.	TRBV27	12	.	TGTGCCAGCAGTTTTAAGGGCGACGAGCAGTACTTC	CASSFKGDEQYF
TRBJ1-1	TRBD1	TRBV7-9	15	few	TGTGCCAGCAGCTTACCGGGACAGGGCAGCACTGAAGCTTTCTTT	CASSLPGQGSTEAFF
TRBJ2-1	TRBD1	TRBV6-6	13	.	TGTGCCAGCAGTGACAGGGAACACAATGAGCAGTTCTTC	CASSDREHNEQFF
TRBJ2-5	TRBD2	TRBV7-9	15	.	TGTGCCAGCAGCCTGGGACTAGCGGGATTAGAGACCCAGTACTTC	CASSLGLAGLETQYF
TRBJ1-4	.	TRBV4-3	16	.	TGCGCCAGCAGCCAAGATACATACAGGGAGGGTGAAAAACTGTTTTTT	CASSQDTYREGEKLFF
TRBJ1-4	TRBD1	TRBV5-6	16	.	TGTGCCAGCAGCGCAACCCGGGACAGGGGGAATGAAAAACTGTTTTTT	CASSATRDRGNEKLFF
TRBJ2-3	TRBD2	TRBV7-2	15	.	TGTGCCAGCAGCTCTAGCGGGAATCCCACAGATACGCAGTATTTT	CASSSSGNPTDTQYF
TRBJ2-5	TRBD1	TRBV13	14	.	TGTGCCAGCAGCCTCGGGACAGTCCAAGAGACCCAGTACTTC	CASSLGTVQETQYF
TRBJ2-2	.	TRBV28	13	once	TGTGCCAGCACCCGTCTCAGCCCCGGGGAGCTGTTTTTT	CASTRLSPGELFF
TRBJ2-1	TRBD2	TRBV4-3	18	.	TGCGCCAGCAGCTTGAGAGCGGGAGGGCCACGAATAAGCAATGAGCAGTTCTTC	CASSLRAGGPRISNEQFF
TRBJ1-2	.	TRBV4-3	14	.	TGCGCCAGCAGCCAAGATGCCCGTGGCTATGGCTACACCTTC	CASSQDARGYGYTF
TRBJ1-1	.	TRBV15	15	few	TGTGCCACCAGCAGAACGATTCTCATGGACACTGAAGCTTTCTTT	CATSRTILMDTEAFF
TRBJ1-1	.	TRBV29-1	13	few	TGCAGCGTTGCTAAGACAGAGAACACTGAAGCTTTCTTT	CSVAKTENTEAFF
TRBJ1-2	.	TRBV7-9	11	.	TGTGCCCTCAGGTTAAACTATGGCTACACCTTC	CALRLNYGYTF
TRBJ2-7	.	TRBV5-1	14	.	TGCGCCAGCAGCTTGGGGCCGGGACGATACGAGCAGTACTTC	CASSLGPGRYEQYF
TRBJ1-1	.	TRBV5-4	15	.	TGTGCCAGCAGCTTGGAAGGACAGAGTTACACTGAAGCTTTCTTT	CASSLEGQSYTEAFF
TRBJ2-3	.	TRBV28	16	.	TGTGCCAGCAGGGGAGCTTCGAGGGGCCGCGCAGATACGCAGTATTTT	CASRGASRGRADTQYF
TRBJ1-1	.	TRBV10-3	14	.	TGTGCCATCAGTGAGTCAGACAGATACACTGAAGCTTTCTTT	CAISESDRYTEAFF
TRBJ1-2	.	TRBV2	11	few	TGTGCCAGCAGTGAAAAGCTCCCTCGAGTCTTC	CASSEKLPRVF
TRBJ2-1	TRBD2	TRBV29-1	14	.	TGCAGCGTTGAAAATCGGCTAGCGGGAGGTGAGCAGTTCTTC	CSVENRLAGGEQFF
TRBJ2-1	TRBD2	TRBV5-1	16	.	TGCGCCAGCAGCCCGCGAGGCGGGAGGGGGCACAATGAGCAGTTCTTC	CASSPRGGRGHNEQFF
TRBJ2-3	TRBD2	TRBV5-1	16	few	TGCGCCAGCAGCTTGGGGACTAGCGGGAGAGGAGATACGCAGTATTTT	CASSLGTSGRGDTQYF
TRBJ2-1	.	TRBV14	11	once	TGTGCCAGCAGCCAAGCTAATGAGCAGTTCTTC	CASSQANEQFF
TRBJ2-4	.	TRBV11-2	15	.	TGTGCCAGCAGTCCGAGATTGGTAGCCAAAAACATTCAGTACTTC	CASSPRLVAKNIQYF
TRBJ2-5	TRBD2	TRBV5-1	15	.	TGCGCCAGCAACTACGGACTAGCGGGCCAAGAGACCCAGTACTTC	CASNYGLAGQETQYF
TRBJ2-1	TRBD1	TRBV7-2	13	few	TGTGCCAGCAACAGACAGGGTATCGATGAGCAGTTCTTC	CASNRQGIDEQFF
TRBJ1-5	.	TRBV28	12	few	TGTGCCAGCAGTTTCAGGGAGCGGCCCCAGCATTTT	CASSFRERPQHF
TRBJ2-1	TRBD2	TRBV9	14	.	TGTGCCAGCAGCGTTCAGCGGGAGTACAATGAGCAGTTCTTC	CASSVQREYNEQFF
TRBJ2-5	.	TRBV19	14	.	TGTGCCAGTAGTATACAGGGTTTGGGGACTGCCCAGTACTTC	CASSIQGLGTAQYF
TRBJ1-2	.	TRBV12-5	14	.	TGTGCTAGTGGTGGCCCCTATGCTAACTATGGCTACACCTTC	CASGGPYANYGYTF
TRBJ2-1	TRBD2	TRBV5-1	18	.	TGCGCCAGCAGCTTGGGACTAGCGGGAGGGCCCGCTCGGGATGAGCAGTTCTTC	CASSLGLAGGPARDEQFF
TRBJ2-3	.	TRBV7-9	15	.	TGTGCCAGCAGCCCTCGAAATCCGGGAGCAGATACGCAGTATTTT	CASSPRNPGADTQYF
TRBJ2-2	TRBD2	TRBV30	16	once	TGTGCCTGGAGTACCAGGACGCCCGGGGGGACCGGGGAGCTGTTTTTT	CAWSTRTPGGTGELFF
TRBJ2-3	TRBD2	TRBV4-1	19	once	TGCGCCAGCAGCCAAGTGGGTTACGCTAGCGGGATGGGCACAGATACGCAGTATTTT	CASSQVGYASGMGTDTQYF
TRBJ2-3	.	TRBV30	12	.	TGTGCCTGGGGCCGGGACCAATATACGCAGTATTTT	CAWGRDQYTQYF
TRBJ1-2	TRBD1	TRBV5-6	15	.	TGTGCCAGCAGCTTGAGGGACAGGCCAGATTATGGCTACACCTTC	CASSLRDRPDYGYTF
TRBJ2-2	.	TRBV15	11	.	TGTGCCACCAGCAGTTGGGGGGAGCTGTTTTTT	CATSSWGELFF
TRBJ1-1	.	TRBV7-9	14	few	TGTGCCAGCAGCTTTTTGGCCGGAATGACTGAAGCTTTCTTT	CASSFLAGMTEAFF
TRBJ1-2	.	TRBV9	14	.	TGTGCCAGCAGCGTAGGCCTCCTTCGCTATGGCTACACCTTC	CASSVGLLRYGYTF
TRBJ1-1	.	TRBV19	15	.	TGTGCCATCACCGGGGGGCAGGGTGATTGGGCTGAAGCTTTCTTT	CAITGGQGDWAEAFF
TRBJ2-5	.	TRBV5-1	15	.	TGCGCCAGCAGCTTGGCCCGTGGAGGCCAAGAGACCCAGTACTTC	CASSLARGGQETQYF
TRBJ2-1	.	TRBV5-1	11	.	TGCGCCAGCAGCTTGAATTGGGAGCAGTTCTTC	CASSLNWEQFF
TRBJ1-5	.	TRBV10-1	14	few	TGCGCCAGCCACTCCGGGACACTAAATCAGCCCCAGCATTTT	CASHSGTLNQPQHF